The sequence of this T cell receptor beta chain was determined in a study of blood T cell repertoires in COVID-19. It was during active infection that Seattle patients were enrolled and then longitudinally followed. Clones were read by immunoSEQ multiplex PCR, and TCRdb kept only the in-frame ones, dropping some. The repertoire consists of approximately 33,000 clones, with 88% occurring once and the leading ten covering approximately 7.9%. This CDR3 is built from 14 residues. CDR1 is SGHNT, CDR2 YYREEE, per germline (reference sequence). V lost 4 bases and J 6 bases, leaving 13 bases between the germline ends.

The receptor was derived from a man aged 60 to 69 with COVID-19, enrolled during active disease. The chain has TRBV5-4 and TRBJ1-4; tentative D call: TRBD1 (6 bases). The sample comprised peripheral blood. This CDR3 reads CASSPVGGDEKLFF. DNA of the CDR3: TGTGCCAGCAGCCCTGTTGGGGGCGATGAAAAACTGTTTTTT.